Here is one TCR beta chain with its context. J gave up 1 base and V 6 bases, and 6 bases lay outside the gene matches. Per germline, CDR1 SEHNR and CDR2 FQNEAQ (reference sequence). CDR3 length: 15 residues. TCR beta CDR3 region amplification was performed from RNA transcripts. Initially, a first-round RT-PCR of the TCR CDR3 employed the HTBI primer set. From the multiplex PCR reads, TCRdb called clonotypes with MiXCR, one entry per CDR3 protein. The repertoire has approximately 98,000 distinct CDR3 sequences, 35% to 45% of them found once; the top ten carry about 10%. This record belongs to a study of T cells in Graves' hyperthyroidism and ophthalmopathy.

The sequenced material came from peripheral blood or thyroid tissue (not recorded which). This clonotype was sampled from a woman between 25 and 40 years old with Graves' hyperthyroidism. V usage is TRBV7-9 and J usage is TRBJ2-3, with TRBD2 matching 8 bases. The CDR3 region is CASSDSSGGTDTQYF. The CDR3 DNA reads TGTGCCAGCAGTGATAGTAGCGGGGGCACAGATACGCAGTATTTT.